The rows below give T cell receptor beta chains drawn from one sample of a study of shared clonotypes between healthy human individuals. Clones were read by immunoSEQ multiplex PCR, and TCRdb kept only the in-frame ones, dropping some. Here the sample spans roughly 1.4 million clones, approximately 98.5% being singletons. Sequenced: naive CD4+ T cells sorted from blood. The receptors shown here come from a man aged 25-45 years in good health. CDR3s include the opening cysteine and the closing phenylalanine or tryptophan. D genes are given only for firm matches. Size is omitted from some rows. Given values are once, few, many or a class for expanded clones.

TGTGCTAGCAGCCTAGGACTAGCGGGAAGTGAGCAGTTCTTC CASSLGLAGSEQFF TRBJ2-1 TRBD2 . 14 TRBV7-7
TGCAGCGGTGGACAGTCCTACGAGCAGTACTTC CSGGQSYEQYF TRBJ2-7 . . 11 TRBV29-1
TGTGCCAGCAGCAAGGACGCTCAGCGACACTATGGCTACACCTTC CASSKDAQRHYGYTF TRBJ1-2 . once 15 TRBV5-4
TGTGCCAGCAGCTCCCACCACAGGGGACCCACAGATACGCAGTATTTT CASSSHHRGPTDTQYF TRBJ2-3 TRBD1 . 16 TRBV11-3
TGCAGTGCACCGAACAATGAGCAGTTCTTC CSAPNNEQFF TRBJ2-1 . . 10 TRBV20-1
TGTGCCAGCAGCCTCGGGACTAGCGGAGATACGCAGTATTTT CASSLGTSGDTQYF TRBJ2-3 TRBD2 . 14 TRBV7-9
TGCGCCAGCAGCTTGGAGGACAGGGATTTGCGCACAGATACGCAGTATTTT CASSLEDRDLRTDTQYF TRBJ2-3 TRBD1 . 17 TRBV5-1
TGTGCCAGCAGCTTAGGATTATTGAGCACTGAAGCTTTCTTT CASSLGLLSTEAFF TRBJ1-1 . . 14 TRBV11-2
TGCGCCAGCAGCTTGGATGCGACTATGTACTTC CASSLDATMYF TRBJ2-5 . once 11 TRBV5-1
TGTGCCGGATCCCTAGGGTGGGGACGTGACACAGATACGCAGTATTTT CAGSLGWGRDTDTQYF TRBJ2-3 . . 16 TRBV5-4
TGTGCCAGCTCACCATCTAGCGGGTCCTACGAGCAGTACTTC CASSPSSGSYEQYF TRBJ2-7 TRBD2 . 14 TRBV18
TGTGCCAGCAGCCGACGCACCGGGACTCCAGACTACAATGAGCAGTTCTTC CASSRRTGTPDYNEQFF TRBJ2-1 . . 17 TRBV7-3
TGTGCCAGCAGCTTGACAGGCACAGATACGCAGTATTTT CASSLTGTDTQYF TRBJ2-3 . . 13 TRBV9
TGTGCCAGCAGTTTATGGAGGGACGGATACTATGGCTACACCTTC CASSLWRDGYYGYTF TRBJ1-2 . . 15 TRBV28
TGTGCCAGCAGCTCGACAGGGGGGGAAGAGACCCAGTACTTC CASSSTGGEETQYF TRBJ2-5 TRBD1 . 14 TRBV6-6
TGTGCCAGCAGCTCAGGGACTAGCGTCGACAATGAGCAGTTCTTC CASSSGTSVDNEQFF TRBJ2-1 TRBD2 . 15 TRBV11-3
TGTGCCAGTACCCCGGACGTAAGCACAGATACGCAGTATTTT CASTPDVSTDTQYF TRBJ2-3 . . 14 TRBV19
TGTGCCAGCGGCATCCCTGGGGCCAACGTCCTGACTTTC CASGIPGANVLTF TRBJ2-6 . . 13 TRBV6-1
TGTGCCAGTTCGAGGAGGGTGTCCTCTGGGGCCAACGTCCTGACTTTC CASSRRVSSGANVLTF TRBJ2-6 . . 16 TRBV6-6
TGTGCCAGCAGCACCAGGGCGGAAGGAAACACCATATATTTT CASSTRAEGNTIYF TRBJ1-3 . . 14 TRBV11-2
TGTGCCAGCAGTTTATTGGGGGGGTCCAACAATGAGCAGTTCTTC CASSLLGGSNNEQFF TRBJ2-1 TRBD2 . 15 TRBV27
TGTGCCAGCTCAGTCTATACTGCGGACTACAATGAGCAGTTCTTC CASSVYTADYNEQFF TRBJ2-1 . . 15 TRBV18
TGTGCCAGCAGCGTAGCACAGGTTGAAATGGGAGACACCATATATTTT CASSVAQVEMGDTIYF TRBJ1-3 . once 16 TRBV9
TGCGCCAGCAGCTTGGCTGGACAGGGGCCGTTGGAGACCCAGTACTTC CASSLAGQGPLETQYF TRBJ2-5 TRBD1 . 16 TRBV5-1
TGCAGCGTTGAAGGCAGAACATCCTACGAGCAGTACTTC CSVEGRTSYEQYF TRBJ2-7 . . 13 TRBV29-1
TGTGCCAGTAGTATCGGTATGGCGGGGCTGCAGAGCGAGCAGTACTTC CASSIGMAGLQSEQYF TRBJ2-7 . . 16 TRBV19
TGCAGCGTTGAGGACCTCTTGGGCACTGAAGCTTTCTTT CSVEDLLGTEAFF TRBJ1-1 . . 13 TRBV29-1
TGCGCCAGCAGTCCGCAGGACATGAACACTGAAGCTTTCTTT CASSPQDMNTEAFF TRBJ1-1 . . 14 TRBV5-1
TGTGCCTGGAGGAGCGGGAGTCCAGATACGCAGTATTTT CAWRSGSPDTQYF TRBJ2-3 TRBD2 . 13 TRBV30